The clone carrying this T cell receptor beta chain turned up a few times. Primers used in a second PCR of roughly 6 to 12 cycles were a sample-barcoded 5' primer and a J-beta primer mix. MiXCR was run by TCRdb on the 5' RACE reads, yielding one entry per CDR3 protein. The top ten hold 10% to 15% of the sample, which has 700,000 to 850,000 distinct CDR3 sequences, around 34% seen once. Trimming pared 0 bases from V and 0 bases from J, leaving 11 bases between. Germline V gene data show CDR1 as SGHRS and CDR2 as YFSETQ. The CDR3 consists of 16 residues. The source of the sample is a study of blood T cells in healthy people across ages.

This receptor was taken from a man between 18 and 29 years old in good health. The rearrangement links TRBV5-1 to TRBJ2-3; D not resolved. The sample consisted of blood. CDR3 region: CASSLEGKASTDTQYF. The DNA of the CDR3 is TGCGCCAGCAGCTTGGAGGGAAAAGCTAGCACAGATACGCAGTATTTT.